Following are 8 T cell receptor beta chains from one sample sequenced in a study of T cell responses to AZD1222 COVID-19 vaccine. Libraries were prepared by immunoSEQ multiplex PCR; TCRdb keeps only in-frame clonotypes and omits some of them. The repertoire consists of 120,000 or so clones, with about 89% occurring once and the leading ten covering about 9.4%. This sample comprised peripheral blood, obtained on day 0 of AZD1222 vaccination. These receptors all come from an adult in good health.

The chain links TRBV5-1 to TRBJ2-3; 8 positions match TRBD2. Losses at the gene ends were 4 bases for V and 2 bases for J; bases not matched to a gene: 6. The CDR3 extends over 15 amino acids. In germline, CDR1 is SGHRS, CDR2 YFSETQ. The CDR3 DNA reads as TGCGCCAGCAGCACCCTACTAGCGGACACAGATACGCAGTATTTT. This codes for CASSTLLADTDTQYF.

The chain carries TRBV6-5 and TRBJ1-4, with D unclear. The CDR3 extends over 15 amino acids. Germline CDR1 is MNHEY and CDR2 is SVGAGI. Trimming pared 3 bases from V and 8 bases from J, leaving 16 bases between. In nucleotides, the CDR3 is TGTGCCAGCAGTTATAACGGGGTAAAGGGAGAAAAACTGTTTTTT. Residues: CASSYNGVKGEKLFF.

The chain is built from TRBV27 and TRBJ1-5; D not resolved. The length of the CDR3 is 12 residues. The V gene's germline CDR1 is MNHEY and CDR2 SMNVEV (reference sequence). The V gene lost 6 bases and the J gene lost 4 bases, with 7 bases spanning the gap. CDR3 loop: CASRAGNQPQHF. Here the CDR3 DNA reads TGTGCCAGCAGGGCAGGAAATCAGCCCCAGCATTTT.

CDR3 residues: CASSATSGRALFF. CDR3 DNA: TGTGCCAGCAGCGCCACTAGCGGGAGGGCCTTGTTCTTC. This rearrangement joins TRBV11-1 to TRBJ2-1; 13 bases fit TRBD2. CDR3 length: 13 amino acids. Unmatched junction bases numbered 7, after V lost 5 bases and J lost 15 bases. Looked up from germline, CDR1 is SGHAT and CDR2 is FQDESV (reference sequence).

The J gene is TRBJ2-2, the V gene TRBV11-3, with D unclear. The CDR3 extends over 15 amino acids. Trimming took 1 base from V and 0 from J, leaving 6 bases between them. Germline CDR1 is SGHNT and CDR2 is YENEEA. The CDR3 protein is CASSLGGTNTGELFF. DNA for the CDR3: TGTGCCAGCAGCTTAGGTGGGACGAACACCGGGGAGCTGTTTTTT.

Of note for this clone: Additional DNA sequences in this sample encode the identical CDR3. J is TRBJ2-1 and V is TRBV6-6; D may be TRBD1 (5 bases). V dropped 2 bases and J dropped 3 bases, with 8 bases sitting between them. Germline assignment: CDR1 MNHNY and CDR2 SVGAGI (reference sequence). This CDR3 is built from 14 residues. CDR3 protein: CASSYSRVYNEQFF. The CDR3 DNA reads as TGTGCCAGCAGTTACAGCAGGGTCTACAATGAGCAGTTCTTC.

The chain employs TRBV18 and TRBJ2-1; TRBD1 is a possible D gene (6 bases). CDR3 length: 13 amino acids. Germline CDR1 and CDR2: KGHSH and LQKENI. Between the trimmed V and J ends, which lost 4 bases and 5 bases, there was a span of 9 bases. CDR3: CASSLSGDNEQFF. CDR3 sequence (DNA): TGTGCCAGCTCACTATCAGGGGACAATGAGCAGTTCTTC. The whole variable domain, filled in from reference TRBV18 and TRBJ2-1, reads NAGVMQNPRHLVRRRGQEARLRCSPMKGHSHVYWYRQLPEEGLKFMVYLQKENIIDESGMPKERFSAEFPKEGPSILRIQQVVRGDSAAYFCASSLSGDNEQFFGPGTRLTVL.

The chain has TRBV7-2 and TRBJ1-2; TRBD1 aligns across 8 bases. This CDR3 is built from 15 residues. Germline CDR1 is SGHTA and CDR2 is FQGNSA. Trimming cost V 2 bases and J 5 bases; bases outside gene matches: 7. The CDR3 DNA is TGTGCCAGCAGCTTATCAGCAGGGGGCGTTTATGGCTACACCTTC. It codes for CASSLSAGGVYGYTF.